This T cell receptor (beta chain) was recovered during a study of molecular identifiers for immune sequencing clone quantification. A single record per CDR3 protein comes from TCRdb applying MiXCR to the PCR reads. The table lists nearly 650,000 distinct CDR3 sequences, roughly 27% of them singletons. V was shortened by 0 bases and J by 7 bases, with 17 bases between the two germline ends. Germline CDR1 LGHNA, CDR2 YSLEER. The length of the CDR3 is 16 residues. Construction of naive CD8 libraries employed 20,000 to 1,000,000 sorted cells together with 10%, 30% or 50% RNA. This clonotype has ten or more counts.

Source material: naive CD8+ T cells from blood, with Jurkat cell RNA spiked in. The subset is: FACS-sorted CD8+CD4-CCR7+CD45RA+ naive T cells. The chain recombines TRBV4-3 with TRBJ2-3; D not resolved. The TCR originated in a human donor in good health. Some libraries in this study had Jurkat cell RNA spiked in. CDR3 in DNA: TGCGCCAGCAGCCAAGAGTCCGCGCCATCGCTGAATACGCAGTATTTT. This codes for CASSQESAPSLNTQYF.